The rows below give T cell receptor beta chains drawn from one sample of a study of Graves' ophthalmopathy and Graves' hyperthyroidism. TCRdb used MiXCR to reprocess the multiplex PCR reads, holding one entry per CDR3 protein. The table includes some 360,000 distinct CDR3 sequences, approximately 18% detected once. The specimen sequenced was peripheral blood. These receptors were taken from an adult woman with stable Graves' hyperthyroidism. The CDR3 runs from the conserved cysteine through the conserved F or W. A D gene is named only where the DNA matches it firmly. The size of a clone is reported for some rows only, either as once, few or many, or as a class for expanded clones.

d_call cdr3_length clone_size j_call v_call cdr3_nt cdr3_aa
TRBD2 17 many TRBJ2-2 TRBV11-1 TGTGCCAGCAGCTTAAGTGGGGGGACTAGCGACACCGGGGAGCTGTTTTTT CASSLSGGTSDTGELFF
. 13 many TRBJ2-5 TRBV10-3 TGTGCCATACGCTCCGGGGAACGAGAGACCCAGTACTTC CAIRSGERETQYF
. 14 many TRBJ1-1 TRBV6-2/TRBV6-3 TGTGCCTGCAGTTACCCTCCGGGGTACACTGAAGCTTTCTTT CACSYPPGYTEAFF
TRBD1 16 . TRBJ1-5 TRBV15 TGTGCCACCAGCAGAGGGGACAGGGACTCCAGTCAGCCCCAGCATTTT CATSRGDRDSSQPQHF
. 14 . TRBJ1-2 TRBV12-3/TRBV12-4 TGTGCCAGCAGTTTGAAAGGGTTTGGCTATGGCTACACCTTC CASSLKGFGYGYTF
. 14 few TRBJ2-5 TRBV28 TGTGCCAGCAGTTTGGACACCGGAGGGGAGACCCAGTACTTC CASSLDTGGETQYF
. 13 . TRBJ1-2 TRBV6-1 TGTGCCAGCAGTGAAGTCCGGGAAGGTGGCTACACCTTC CASSEVREGGYTF
. 13 . TRBJ1-2 TRBV12-3/TRBV12-4 TGTGCCAGCACCGAGTGGGGCAGGGGTAGCTACACCTTC CASTEWGRGSYTF
. 15 . TRBJ2-6 TRBV25-1 TGTGCCAGCAGTCAATACAGTACTGGGGCCAACGTCCTGACTTTC CASSQYSTGANVLTF
TRBD1 14 many TRBJ1-6 TRBV28 TGTGCCAGCAGGCTACGACAGGGGCGGACACCCCTCCACTTT CASRLRQGRTPLHF
TRBD2 19 many TRBJ2-5 TRBV2 TGTGCCAGCAGCACCAGCCGAATTAATAGCGGGAGGGTTGGGGAGACCCAGTACTTC CASSTSRINSGRVGETQYF
. 13 few TRBJ2-7 TRBV20-1 TGCAGTGCGGTCCGGGACTTGTTTTACGAGCAGTACTTC CSAVRDLFYEQYF
. 13 many TRBJ2-5 TRBV14 TGTGCCAGCAGCCAAGCGACAGCCGCAACCCAGTACTTC CASSQATAATQYF
. 16 many TRBJ2-2 TRBV6-2/TRBV6-3 TGTGCCAGCAGTTACTTAAGGGGAGCGAACACCGGGGAGCTGTTTTTT CASSYLRGANTGELFF
. 14 many TRBJ2-7 TRBV10-3 TGTGCCATCAGTGAGTCAAGGGTAAACTACGAGCAGTACTTC CAISESRVNYEQYF
. 13 many TRBJ1-1 TRBV30 TGTGCCTGGATTTCGGGGTTCAACTCTGAAGCTTTCTTT CAWISGFNSEAFF
. 13 many TRBJ2-5 TRBV28 TGTGCCAGCACCAGGGTCCGTCAAGAGACCCAGTACTTC CASTRVRQETQYF
TRBD1 15 many TRBJ2-2 TRBV6-2/TRBV6-3 TGTGCCAGCAGTCCCCGGGACAGGGCAACCGGGGAGCTGTTTTTT CASSPRDRATGELFF
TRBD1 15 . TRBJ1-1 TRBV19 TGTGCCAGTAGTATTGGGGACAGGAGGTACACTGAAGCTTTCTTT CASSIGDRRYTEAFF
TRBD2 15 many TRBJ2-7 TRBV20-1 TGCAGTGCTAGAGCAGGGACTAGCGGGTCCTACGAGCAGTACTTC CSARAGTSGSYEQYF
. 14 many TRBJ1-5 TRBV6-1 TGTGCCAGCAGTGATACAGGGCGCAATCAGCCCCAGCATTTT CASSDTGRNQPQHF
. 16 many TRBJ2-5 TRBV19 TGTGCCAGTAGTAAAGTTGTTGGGACGGCACAAGAGACCCAGTACTTC CASSKVVGTAQETQYF